This paragraph reports one T cell receptor beta chain. The CDR3 spans 14 residues. V trimming: 3 bases; J trimming: 6 bases; junction bases outside the gene matches: 1. The V gene's germline CDR1 is SGHNT and CDR2 YENEEA. The source of the sample is a study of cytomegalovirus exposure and HLA in healthy donors. PCR employed 60 Vbeta and 13 Jbeta primers. Profiled with immunoSEQ multiplex PCR; TCRdb holds only in-frame clones, not every one. The sample holds approximately 110,000 clones. The receptor was derived from a man between 25 and 39 years old in good health and CMV-seronegative. This chain joins TRBV11-3 and TRBJ2-2; 10 nucleotides align to TRBD1. Sequencing input: PBMCs. The CDR3 nucleotides are TGTGCCAGCAGCTTGGGACAGGGGCCCGGGGAGCTGTTTTTT. This codes for CASSLGQGPGELFF.